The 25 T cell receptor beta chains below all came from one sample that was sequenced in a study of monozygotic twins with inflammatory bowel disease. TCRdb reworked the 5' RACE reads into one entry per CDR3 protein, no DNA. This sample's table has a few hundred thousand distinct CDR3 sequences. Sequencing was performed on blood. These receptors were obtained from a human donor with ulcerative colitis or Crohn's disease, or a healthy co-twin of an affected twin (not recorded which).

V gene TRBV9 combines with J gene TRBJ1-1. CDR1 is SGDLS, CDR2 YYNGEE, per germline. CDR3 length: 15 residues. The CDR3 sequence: CASSVAWGAGAEAFF.

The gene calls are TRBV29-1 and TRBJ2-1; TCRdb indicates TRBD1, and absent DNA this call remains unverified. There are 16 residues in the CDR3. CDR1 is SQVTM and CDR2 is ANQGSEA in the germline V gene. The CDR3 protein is CSVLPTSGGLYNEQFF.

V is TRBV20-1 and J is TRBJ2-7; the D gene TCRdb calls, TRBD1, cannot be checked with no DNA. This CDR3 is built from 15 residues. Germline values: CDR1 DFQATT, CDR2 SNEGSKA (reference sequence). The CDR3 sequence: CSARTGSLAGYEQYF.

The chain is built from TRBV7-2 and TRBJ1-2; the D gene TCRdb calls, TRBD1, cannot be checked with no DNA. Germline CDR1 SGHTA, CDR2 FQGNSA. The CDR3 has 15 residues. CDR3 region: CASSPSGQGNYGYTF.

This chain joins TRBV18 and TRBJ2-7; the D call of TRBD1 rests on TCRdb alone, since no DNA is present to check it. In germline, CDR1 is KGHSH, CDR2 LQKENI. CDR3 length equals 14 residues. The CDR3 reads CASSDSGHYYEQYF.

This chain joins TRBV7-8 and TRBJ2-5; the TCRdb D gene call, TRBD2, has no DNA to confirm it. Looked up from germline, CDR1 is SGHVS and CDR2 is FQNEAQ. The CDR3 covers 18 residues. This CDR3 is CASSLVGTSDTPQETQYF. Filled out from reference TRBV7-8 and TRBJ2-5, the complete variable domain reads GAGVSQSPRYKVAKRGQDVALRCDPISGHVSLFWYQQALGQGPEFLTYFQNEAQLDKSGLPSDRFFAERPEGSVSTLKIQRTQQEDSAVYLCASSLVGTSDTPQETQYFGPGTRLLVL.

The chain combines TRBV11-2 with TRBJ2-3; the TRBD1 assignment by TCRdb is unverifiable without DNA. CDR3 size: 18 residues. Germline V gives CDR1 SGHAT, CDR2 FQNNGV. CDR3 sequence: CASSPEGTGRGNTDTQYF.

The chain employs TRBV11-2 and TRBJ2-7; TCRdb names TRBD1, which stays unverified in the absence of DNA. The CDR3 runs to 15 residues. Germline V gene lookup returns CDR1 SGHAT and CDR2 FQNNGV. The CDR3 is CASSLVRGRSYEQYF.

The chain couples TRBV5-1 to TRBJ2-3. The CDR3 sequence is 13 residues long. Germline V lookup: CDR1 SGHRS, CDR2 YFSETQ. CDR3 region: CASSLYRTDTQYF.

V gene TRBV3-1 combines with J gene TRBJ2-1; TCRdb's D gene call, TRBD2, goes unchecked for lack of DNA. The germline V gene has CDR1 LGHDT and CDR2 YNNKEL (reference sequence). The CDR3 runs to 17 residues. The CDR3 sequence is CASSQDWGTSGRNEQFF.

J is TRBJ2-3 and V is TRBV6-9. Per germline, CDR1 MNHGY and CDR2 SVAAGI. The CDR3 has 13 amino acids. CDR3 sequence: CASSLKSTDTQYF.

The CDR3 region is CASSPPETDTQYF. The rearrangement uses TRBV18 and TRBJ2-3. CDR1 is KGHSH and CDR2 is LQKENI in the germline V gene. The CDR3 length is 13 residues.

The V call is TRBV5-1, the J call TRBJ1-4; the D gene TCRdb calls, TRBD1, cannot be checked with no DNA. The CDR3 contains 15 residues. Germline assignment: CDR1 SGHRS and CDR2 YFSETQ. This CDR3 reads CASSIRTDRGEKLFF.

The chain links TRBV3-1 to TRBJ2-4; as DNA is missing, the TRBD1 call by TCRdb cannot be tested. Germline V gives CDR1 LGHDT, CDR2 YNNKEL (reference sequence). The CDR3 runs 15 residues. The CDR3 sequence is CASSPEGTGRAIQYF.

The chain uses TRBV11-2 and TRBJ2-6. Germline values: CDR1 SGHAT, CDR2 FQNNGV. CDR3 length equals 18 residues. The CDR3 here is CASSFRSGIFSGANVLTF.

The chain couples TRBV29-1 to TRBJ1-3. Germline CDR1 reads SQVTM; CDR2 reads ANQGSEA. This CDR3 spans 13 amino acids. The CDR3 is CSGTTGPGNTIYF.

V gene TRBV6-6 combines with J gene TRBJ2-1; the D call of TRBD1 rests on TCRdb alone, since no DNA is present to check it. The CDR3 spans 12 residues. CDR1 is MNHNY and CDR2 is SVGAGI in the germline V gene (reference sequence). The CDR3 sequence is CASKDPGNEQFF.

The CDR3 spells CASTKKASYEQYF. The chain employs TRBV6-5 and TRBJ2-7. The CDR3 has 13 amino acids. Germline CDR1 and CDR2: MNHEY and SVGAGI.

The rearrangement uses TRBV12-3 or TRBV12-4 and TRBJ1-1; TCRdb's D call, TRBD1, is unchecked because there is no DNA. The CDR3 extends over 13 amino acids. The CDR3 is CASIDRGSTEAFF.

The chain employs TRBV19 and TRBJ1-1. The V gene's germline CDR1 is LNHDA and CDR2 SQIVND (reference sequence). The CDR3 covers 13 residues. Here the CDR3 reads CASRALYSTEAFF. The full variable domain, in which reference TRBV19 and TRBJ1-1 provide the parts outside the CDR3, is DGGITQSPKYLFRKEGQNVTLSCEQNLNHDAMYWYRQDPGQGLRLIYYSQIVNDFQKGDIAEGYSVSREKKESFPLTVTSAQKNPTAFYLCASRALYSTEAFFGQGTRLTVV.

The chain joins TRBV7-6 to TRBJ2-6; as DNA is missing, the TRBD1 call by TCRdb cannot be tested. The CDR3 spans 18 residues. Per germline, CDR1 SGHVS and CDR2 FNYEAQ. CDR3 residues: CASSLGRDIVAGANVLTF.

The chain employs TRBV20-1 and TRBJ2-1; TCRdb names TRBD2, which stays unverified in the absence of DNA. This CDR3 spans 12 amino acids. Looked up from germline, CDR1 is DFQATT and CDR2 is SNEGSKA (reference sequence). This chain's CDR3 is CSGLADEDRQFF.

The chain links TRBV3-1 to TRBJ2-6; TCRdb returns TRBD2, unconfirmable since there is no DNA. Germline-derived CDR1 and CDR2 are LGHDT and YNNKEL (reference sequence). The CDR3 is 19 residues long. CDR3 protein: CASSGTGTDAVTGANVLTF.

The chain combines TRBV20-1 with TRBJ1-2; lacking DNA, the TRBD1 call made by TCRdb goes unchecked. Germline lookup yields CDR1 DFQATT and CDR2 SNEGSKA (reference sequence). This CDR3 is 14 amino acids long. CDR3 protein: CSATGTGSFYGYTF.

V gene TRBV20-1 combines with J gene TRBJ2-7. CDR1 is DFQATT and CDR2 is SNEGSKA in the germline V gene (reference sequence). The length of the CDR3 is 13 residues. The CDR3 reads CSARYVRYYEQYF.